The 7 T cell receptor beta chains given below trace back to one sample, sequenced in a study of human T cells and chemical hapten exposure. RNA extraction used unfractionated whole blood as the source of total RNA. Unique molecular identifiers were attached to individual cDNA molecules within the library. TCRdb fed the reads into MiXCR, producing one record per CDR3 protein. The sample comprises about 800 distinct CDR3 sequences, roughly 74% of which are singletons, and 4.5% to 5.5% rests with the top ten. The material sequenced was whole blood. All receptors derive from a human donor with alopecia, or a healthy volunteer (not recorded which). Some clones in this sample may be carry-over from other donors' samples. This table probably holds off-target reads from a library built for another chain.

This chain uses TRBV7-6 with TRBJ2-4, with D possibly being TRBD1 (5 bases). The CDR3 is 17 residues long. The V end lost 0 bases, the J end lost 1 base, and 13 bases lay between the germline ends. Germline CDR1 SGHVS, CDR2 FNYEAQ. The CDR3 loop reads CASSLADTTRAKNIQYF. The CDR3 coding sequence is TGTGCCAGCAGCTTAGCGGACACGACCAGGGCCAAAAACATTCAGTACTTC. The full variable domain, in which reference TRBV7-6 and TRBJ2-4 provide the parts outside the CDR3, is GAGVSQSPRYKVTKRGQDVALRCDPISGHVSLYWYRQALGQGPEFLTYFNYEAQQDKSGLPNDRFSAERPEGSISTLTIQRTEQRDSAMYRCASSLADTTRAKNIQYFGAGTRLSVL.

The rearrangement uses TRBV5-1 and TRBJ1-1; 8 bases are a match to TRBD1. The V segment lost 4 bases and the J segment 0 bases; nucleotides outside the gene matches: 14. Germline CDR1 and CDR2: SGHRS and YFSETQ. CDR3 length equals 18 residues. CDR3 nucleotide sequence: TGCGCCAGCAGCGGACACTTCCCACCGACAGGGGTGAACACTGAAGCTTTCTTT. Translating it yields CASSGHFPPTGVNTEAFF. The full variable domain, in which reference TRBV5-1 and TRBJ1-1 provide the parts outside the CDR3, is KAGVTQTPRYLIKTRGQQVTLSCSPISGHRSVSWYQQTPGQGLQFLFEYFSETQRNKGNFPGRFSGRQFSNSRSEMNVSTLELGDSALYLCASSGHFPPTGVNTEAFFGQGTRLTVV.

The rearrangement uses TRBV7-2 and TRBJ2-7, with TRBD1 as a possible D gene (6 bases). V was cut by 4 bases and J by 3 bases, with 13 bases left in between. This CDR3 has 14 residues. Germline V CDR1 and CDR2: SGHTA, FQGNSA. DNA for the CDR3: TGTGCCAGCAGCTCTTGGGGCAGGGGCTACGAGCAGTACTTC. This sequence encodes CASSSWGRGYEQYF.

The chain uses TRBV27 and TRBJ2-5, with no clear D. V dropped 2 bases and J dropped 1 base, with 8 bases sitting between them. The CDR3 runs 14 residues. The germline CDR1 and CDR2 sequences are MNHEY and SMNVEV (reference sequence). CDR3 sequence (DNA): TGTGCCAGCAGTTTACTCCCCCCCCAAGAGACCCAGTACTTC. Its protein is CASSLLPPQETQYF.

V gene TRBV11-2 combines with J gene TRBJ2-7; TRBD2 agrees at 8 bases. Germline lookup yields CDR1 SGHAT and CDR2 FQNNGV. The CDR3 length is 14 residues. The trim removed 3 bases at V and 7 bases at J, leaving 8 bases unmatched. The CDR3: CASSFSRGVREQYF. The DNA of the CDR3 is TGTGCCAGCAGCTTCTCGCGGGGGGTACGGGAGCAGTACTTC. Using reference TRBV11-2 and TRBJ2-7 for the parts outside the CDR3, the full variable domain is EAGVAQSPRYKIIEKRQSVAFWCNPISGHATLYWYQQILGQGPKLLIQFQNNGVVDDSQLPKDRFSAERLKGVDSTLKIQPAKLEDSAVYLCASSFSRGVREQYFGPGTRLTVT.

This chain connects TRBV3-1 to TRBJ2-1; D is unclear. Germline V gives CDR1 LGHDT, CDR2 YNNKEL (reference sequence). CDR3 length: 13 amino acids. Trimming cost V 1 base and J 10 bases, with 11 bases left between them. CDR3: CASSQGSSVEQFF. DNA for the CDR3: TGTGCCAGCAGCCAAGGTTCCAGCGTAGAGCAGTTCTTC.

The V and J genes are TRBV10-3 and TRBJ1-1; D is possibly TRBD1 (5 bases). This CDR3 is built from 14 residues. Germline CDR1 and CDR2: ENHRY and SYGVKD. Trimming took off 8 bases at V and 3 bases at J, with 16 bases between the two ends. DNA for the CDR3: TGTGCCATCTCGAAGGGCCAGGGCGACACTGAAGCTTTCTTT. It encodes CAISKGQGDTEAFF.